The 7 T cell receptor beta chains in this list originate from one sample, sequenced in a study of CD8+ T cells in alopecia areata. The treatment was: oral pan-JAK inhibitor, 5-10 mg twice daily. Extracted from the samples, RNA was reverse transcribed into cDNA to serve as the sequencing template. The method was immunoSEQ multiplex PCR; TCRdb's version includes in-frame clones alone and lacks a portion of them. Altogether fewer than 250,000 clones are present, 40% to 55% being singletons, with the ten largest covering 2% to 3%. This sample comprised CD4+ T cells sorted from blood, obtained at approximately week 36, from a patient treated with tofacitinib. The receptors come from a human donor with alopecia areata.

This rearrangement joins TRBV18 to TRBJ2-2, with D unclear. Germline values: CDR1 KGHSH, CDR2 LQKENI. Trimming took off 1 base at V and 1 base at J, with 7 bases between the two ends. The CDR3 spans 15 residues. The CDR3 DNA reads as TGTGCCAGCTCACCACTAGAAGGGAACACCGGGGAGCTGTTTTTT. This codes for CASSPLEGNTGELFF.

The genes are TRBV5-1 and TRBJ2-1; 14 bases line up with TRBD2. V lost 2 bases and J lost 6; bases outside the gene matches: 16. Germline CDR1 SGHRS, CDR2 YFSETQ. CDR3 length equals 20 residues. The CDR3 nucleotides read TGCGCCAGCAGCTTATGGGGCCCGACTAGCGGGAGGGCCGTACTCAATGAGCAGTTCTTC. It codes for CASSLWGPTSGRAVLNEQFF.

This clone was detected a few times. This chain joins TRBV29-1 and TRBJ2-1, with 8 bases identical to TRBD1. CDR1 is SQVTM, CDR2 ANQGSEA, per germline. J was trimmed by 1 base and V by 6 bases; bases with no gene match: 14. This CDR3 region has 17 residues. The CDR3: CSVPSGTRTGSYNEQFF. CDR3 DNA sequence: TGCAGCGTCCCATCGGGCACTAGGACAGGGTCCTACAATGAGCAGTTCTTC.

This clone was detected only a few times. The V gene is TRBV11-2, the J gene TRBJ2-7, with D possibly being TRBD2 (7 bases). The V and J ends lost 3 bases and 0 bases respectively, with 12 bases between them. The CDR3 covers 15 residues. Germline V gene lookup returns CDR1 SGHAT and CDR2 FQNNGV. CDR3 sequence reads: CASSFTGTNSYEQYF. CDR3 sequence (DNA): TGTGCCAGCAGCTTCACAGGGACTAACTCCTACGAGCAGTACTTC.

V and J are TRBV4-3 and TRBJ2-3; 9 nucleotides agree with TRBD1. After removal of 1 base from V and 5 bases from J, the junction contained 10 bases not matched to a gene. Germline CDR1 and CDR2: LGHNA and YSLEER. The CDR3 covers 17 residues. CDR3 residues: CASSQGPGQGTGDTQYF. The CDR3 region has the DNA TGCGCCAGCAGCCAAGGCCCGGGACAGGGAACGGGAGATACGCAGTATTTT.

The chain links TRBV14 to TRBJ2-3; D is possibly TRBD1 (5 bases). This CDR3 contains 15 residues. Germline CDR1 SGHDN, CDR2 FVKESK. V lost 3 bases, J lost 0 bases, and 10 bases lay in between. CDR3: CASSHGRVSTDTQYF. Written as DNA, the CDR3 is TGTGCCAGCAGCCACGGCAGGGTCAGCACAGATACGCAGTATTTT.

The genes are TRBV28 and TRBJ1-2, with a possible D match to TRBD1 (6 bases). The CDR3 runs 14 residues. Germline V CDR1 and CDR2: MDHEN, SYDVKM. The V end lost 8 bases, the J end lost 4 bases, and 17 bases lay between the germline ends. The CDR3 loop is CASHTLDRPYGYTF. In nucleotides, the CDR3 is TGTGCCAGCCACACTCTAGACAGGCCCTATGGCTACACCTTC.